A single sample gave rise to the 10 T cell receptor beta chains below, sequenced in a study of cytomegalovirus exposure and HLA in healthy donors. With 60 Vbeta and 13 Jbeta primers, the PCR was carried out. The table came from immunoSEQ multiplex PCR; TCRdb's copy has only in-frame clones and leaves some out. The data contain 90,000 to 150,000 clones, approximately 15% of them singletons. The sequenced sample was PBMCs. Receptors were obtained from a young woman in good health and CMV-seronegative.

CDR3 sequence (DNA): TGTGCCAGCAGCGCCGGAATCCGGGTCGACTATGGCTACACCTTC. It specifies CASSAGIRVDYGYTF. V and J are TRBV9 and TRBJ1-2; D unclear. Between the trimmed V and J ends, which lost 3 bases and 3 bases, there was a span of 15 bases. The CDR3 has 15 residues. Germline values: CDR1 SGDLS, CDR2 YYNGEE.

The V and J genes are TRBV15 and TRBJ1-1; D unclear. Trimming took off 5 bases at V and 7 bases at J, with 14 bases between the two ends. Germline lookup yields CDR1 LNHNV and CDR2 YYDKDF (reference sequence). This CDR3 region has 13 residues. CDR3 amino acids: CATSYGPEGEAFF. In DNA form, the CDR3 reads TGTGCCACCAGCTACGGGCCCGAGGGTGAAGCTTTCTTT.

This clone was detected only a few times. V gene TRBV4-3 combines with J gene TRBJ2-3; 10 bases are shared with TRBD2. With V trimmed by 1 base and J by 4 bases, 14 bases remained unmatched. Germline-derived CDR1 and CDR2 are LGHNA and YSLEER. CDR3 length: 19 residues. CDR3 coding DNA: TGCGCCAGCAGCCAAGGGTCGGGGAGCGGGGGGGCCTCCGCAGATACGCAGTATTTT. Translating it yields CASSQGSGSGGASADTQYF.

This clone was seen a handful of times. The chain joins TRBV5-1 to TRBJ2-1, with 9 positions matching TRBD2. CDR1 is SGHRS and CDR2 is YFSETQ in the germline V gene. The CDR3 runs 15 residues. V dropped 7 bases and J dropped 7; count of bases not matched to a gene: 12. The CDR3 loop is CASFPGLALRNEQFF. CDR3 sequence (DNA): TGCGCCAGCTTTCCGGGACTAGCCCTTCGGAATGAGCAGTTCTTC. Filled out from reference TRBV5-1 and TRBJ2-1, the complete variable domain reads KAGVTQTPRYLIKTRGQQVTLSCSPISGHRSVSWYQQTPGQGLQFLFEYFSETQRNKGNFPGRFSGRQFSNSRSEMNVSTLELGDSALYLCASFPGLALRNEQFFGPGTRLTVL.

The chain combines TRBV7-8 with TRBJ1-4; 7 bases map to TRBD1. This CDR3 has 14 amino acids. CDR1 is SGHVS and CDR2 is FQNEAQ in the germline V gene. Losses at the gene ends were 1 base for V and 8 bases for J; bases not matched to a gene: 4. In nucleotides, the CDR3 is TGTGCCAGCAGCTTAGGAGCAGGGGGGGAAAAACTGTTTTTT. Its protein is CASSLGAGGEKLFF.

This clone appeared a few times. CDR3 protein: CASSERTGGAESSEKLFF. CDR3 coding DNA: TGTGCCAGCAGTGAACGGACAGGGGGCGCGGAGAGTAGTGAAAAACTGTTTTTT. This chain uses TRBV25-1 with TRBJ1-4; 11 nucleotides line up with TRBD1. The trim removed 2 bases at V and 7 bases at J, leaving 12 bases unmatched. CDR1 is MGHDK, CDR2 SYGVNS, per germline. The CDR3 consists of 18 residues.

This clone was counted a few times. The rearrangement uses TRBV6-1 and TRBJ2-7; 7 nucleotides align to TRBD1. CDR1 and CDR2 (germline): MNHNS, SASEGT. There are 14 residues in the CDR3. V dropped 5 bases and J dropped 2; count of bases not matched to a gene: 6. DNA of the CDR3: TGTGCCAGCAGTCCACGACAGGGAACCTACGAGCAGTACTTC. Its protein product is CASSPRQGTYEQYF.

This clone was counted a few times. V gene TRBV30 combines with J gene TRBJ1-2; TRBD1 is a possible D gene (6 bases). CDR3 length: 15 residues. V shed 2 bases and J shed 0 bases, with 13 bases lying between them. CDR1 and CDR2 (germline): GTSNPN, SVGIG (reference sequence). CDR3 residues: CAWSTGTNTNYGYTF. The CDR3 DNA reads as TGTGCCTGGAGTACTGGGACAAATACTAACTATGGCTACACCTTC.

The table lists this clone with a few counts. CDR3 bases: TGTGCCTGGAGTGTACCATGGGGGCTGAATTCACCCCTCCACTTT. This translates into CAWSVPWGLNSPLHF. J is TRBJ1-6 and V is TRBV30; maybe TRBD1 (6 bases). The CDR3 sequence is 15 residues long. V was cut by 0 bases and J by 7 bases, with 13 bases left in between. The germline gives CDR1 GTSNPN, CDR2 SVGIG (reference sequence).

The chain employs TRBV30 and TRBJ1-2; no definite D call. V gave up 0 bases and J gave up 6 bases, with 11 bases separating them. The CDR3 length is 13 residues. Germline lookup yields CDR1 GTSNPN and CDR2 SVGIG (reference sequence). CDR3 residues: CAWSVRQENGYTF. The CDR3 nucleotides read TGTGCCTGGAGTGTTCGGCAGGAAAATGGCTACACCTTC.